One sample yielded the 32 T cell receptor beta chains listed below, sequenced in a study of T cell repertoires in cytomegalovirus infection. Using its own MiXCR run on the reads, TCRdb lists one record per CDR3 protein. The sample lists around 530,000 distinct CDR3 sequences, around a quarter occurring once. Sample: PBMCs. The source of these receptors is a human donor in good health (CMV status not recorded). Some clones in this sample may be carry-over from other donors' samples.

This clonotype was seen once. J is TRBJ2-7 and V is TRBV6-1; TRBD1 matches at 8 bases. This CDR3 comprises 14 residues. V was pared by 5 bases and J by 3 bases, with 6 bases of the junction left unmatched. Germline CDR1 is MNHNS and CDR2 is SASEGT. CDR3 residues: CASSTLGQGYEQYF. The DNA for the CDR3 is TGTGCCAGCAGTACCCTTGGACAGGGCTACGAGCAGTACTTC.

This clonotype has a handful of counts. The chain's CDR3 is CASSISGLAVEQFF. CDR3 in DNA: TGTGCCAGTAGTATTTCGGGACTAGCGGTTGAGCAGTTCTTC. The chain combines TRBV19 with TRBJ2-1, with 11 bases matching TRBD2. Germline CDR1 is LNHDA and CDR2 is SQIVND (reference sequence). V shed 3 bases, J shed 9 bases, and the junction held 4 bases outside the gene matches. The CDR3 loop spans 14 amino acids.

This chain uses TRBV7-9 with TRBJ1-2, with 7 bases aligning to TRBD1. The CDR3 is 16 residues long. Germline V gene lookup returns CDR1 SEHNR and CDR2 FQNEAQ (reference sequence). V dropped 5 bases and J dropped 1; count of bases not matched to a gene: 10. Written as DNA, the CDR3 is TGTGCCAGCAGCCCCTGGGGCGGGACAGATAACTATGGCTACACCTTC. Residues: CASSPWGGTDNYGYTF.

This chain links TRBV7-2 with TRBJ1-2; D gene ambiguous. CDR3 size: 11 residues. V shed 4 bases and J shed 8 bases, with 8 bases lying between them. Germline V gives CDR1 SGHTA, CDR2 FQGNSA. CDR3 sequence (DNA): TGTGCCAGCAGCTCGAAGATCGGCTACACCTTC. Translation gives CASSSKIGYTF.

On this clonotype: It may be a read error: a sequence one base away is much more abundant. CDR3 protein: CASSSDSRSYNEQFF. CDR3 nucleotide sequence: TGTGCCAGCAGCTCGGATAGCCGCTCCTACAATGAGCAGTTCTTC. The chain has TRBV7-3 and TRBJ2-1; the D is unclear. CDR1 is SGHTA, CDR2 FQGTGA, per germline. This CDR3 spans 15 amino acids. V was cut by 4 bases and J by 0 bases, with 10 bases left in between. Filled out from reference TRBV7-3 and TRBJ2-1, the complete variable domain reads GAGVSQTPSNKVTEKGKYVELRCDPISGHTALYWYRQSLGQGPEFLIYFQGTGAADDSGLPNDRFFAVRPEGSVSTLKIQRTERGDSAVYLCASSSDSRSYNEQFFGPGTRLTVL.

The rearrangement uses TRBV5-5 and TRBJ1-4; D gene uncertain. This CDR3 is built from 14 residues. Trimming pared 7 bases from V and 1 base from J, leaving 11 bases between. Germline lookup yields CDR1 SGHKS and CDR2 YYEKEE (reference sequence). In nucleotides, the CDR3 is TGTGCCAGCCGTCCGGGGAGAACTAATGAAAAACTGTTTTTT. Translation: CASRPGRTNEKLFF.

This chain's CDR3 is CSCRVYGAGNTIYF. As DNA, the CDR3 is TGCAGTTGCAGGGTCTACGGCGCTGGAAACACCATATATTTT. This chain joins TRBV20-1 and TRBJ1-3, with D possibly TRBD1 on 5 matching bases. V gave up 8 bases and J gave up 2 bases, with 16 bases separating them. The germline CDR1 and CDR2 sequences are DFQATT and SNEGSKA (reference sequence). The CDR3 has 14 amino acids.

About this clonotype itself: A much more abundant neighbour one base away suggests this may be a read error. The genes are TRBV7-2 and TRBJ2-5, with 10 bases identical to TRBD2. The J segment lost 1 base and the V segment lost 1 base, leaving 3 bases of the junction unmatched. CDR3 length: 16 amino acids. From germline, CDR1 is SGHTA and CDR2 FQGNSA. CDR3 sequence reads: CASSLVASGGQETQYF. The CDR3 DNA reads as TGTGCCAGCAGCTTAGTGGCTAGCGGGGGCCAAGAGACCCAGTACTTC.

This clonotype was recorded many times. CDR3 coding DNA: TGTGCCTGGAGTGTTAGCGAGCAAGAGACCCAGTACTTC. Its translation: CAWSVSEQETQYF. The genes are TRBV30 and TRBJ2-5; D possibly corresponds to TRBD2 (5 bases). Germline V gene sequence: CDR1 GTSNPN, CDR2 SVGIG (reference sequence). Trimming pared 0 bases from V and 2 bases from J, leaving 7 bases between. The CDR3 is made up of 13 amino acids.

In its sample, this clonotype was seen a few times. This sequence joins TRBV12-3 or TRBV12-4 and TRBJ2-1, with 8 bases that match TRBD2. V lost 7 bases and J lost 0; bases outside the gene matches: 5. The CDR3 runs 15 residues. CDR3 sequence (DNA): TGTGCCAGCACCGAACTAGCGGCCTCCTACAATGAGCAGTTCTTC. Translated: CASTELAASYNEQFF.

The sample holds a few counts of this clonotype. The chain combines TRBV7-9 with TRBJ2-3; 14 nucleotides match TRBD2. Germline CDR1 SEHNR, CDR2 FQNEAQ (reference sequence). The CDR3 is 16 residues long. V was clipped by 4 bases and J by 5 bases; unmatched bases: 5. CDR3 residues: CASSSGLAGVIDTQYF. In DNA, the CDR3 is TGTGCCAGCAGCTCGGGACTAGCGGGAGTCATAGATACGCAGTATTTT.

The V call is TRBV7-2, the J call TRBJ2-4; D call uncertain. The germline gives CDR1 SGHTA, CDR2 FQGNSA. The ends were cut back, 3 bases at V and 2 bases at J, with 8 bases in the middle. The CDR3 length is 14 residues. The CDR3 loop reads CASSFVGSKNIQYF. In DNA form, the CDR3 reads TGTGCCAGCAGCTTCGTCGGCTCCAAAAACATTCAGTACTTC. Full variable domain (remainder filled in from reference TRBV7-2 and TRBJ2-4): GAGVSQSPSNKVTEKGKDVELRCDPISGHTALYWYRQSLGQGLEFLIYFQGNSAPDKSGLPSDRFSAERTGGSVSTLTIQRTQQEDSAVYLCASSFVGSKNIQYFGAGTRLSVL.

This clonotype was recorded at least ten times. The CDR3 region is CATSDPAGARDTQYF. CDR3 bases: TGTGCCACCAGTGACCCAGCGGGAGCTCGAGATACGCAGTATTTT. V is TRBV24-1 and J is TRBJ2-3; TRBD2 matches 8 bases. CDR1 and CDR2 (germline): KGHDR, SFDVKD. CDR3 length equals 15 residues. Trimming took 4 bases from V and 5 from J; bases not matched to a gene: 7.

CDR3 region: CASSQLVGYEQYF. CDR3 DNA sequence: TGTGCCAGCAGCCAACTTGTAGGCTACGAGCAGTACTTC. The rearrangement uses TRBV7-6 and TRBJ2-7; D remains ambiguous. The germline V gene encodes CDR1 SGHVS and CDR2 FNYEAQ. V lost 5 bases and J 3 bases, leaving 11 bases between the germline ends. This CDR3 contains 13 residues.

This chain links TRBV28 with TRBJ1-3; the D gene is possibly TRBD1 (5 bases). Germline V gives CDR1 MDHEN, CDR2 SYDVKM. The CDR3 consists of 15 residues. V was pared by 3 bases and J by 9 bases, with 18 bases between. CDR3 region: CASSLSRVVNGTIYF. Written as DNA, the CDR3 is TGTGCCAGCAGTTTGAGCAGGGTGGTAAACGGCACCATATATTTT.

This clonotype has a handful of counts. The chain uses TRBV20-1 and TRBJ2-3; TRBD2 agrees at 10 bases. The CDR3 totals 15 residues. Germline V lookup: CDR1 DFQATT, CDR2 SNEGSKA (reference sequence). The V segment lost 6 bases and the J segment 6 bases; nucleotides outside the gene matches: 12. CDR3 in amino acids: CSAPVTSGLGDTQYF. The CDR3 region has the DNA TGCAGTGCGCCCGTGACTAGCGGGCTCGGGGATACGCAGTATTTT.

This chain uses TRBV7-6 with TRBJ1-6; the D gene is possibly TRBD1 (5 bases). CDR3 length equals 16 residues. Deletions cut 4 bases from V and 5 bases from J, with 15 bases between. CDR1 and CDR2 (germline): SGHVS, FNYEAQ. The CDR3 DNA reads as TGTGCCAGCAGCTCCCAACGTCGGGGGAATAATTCACCCCTCCACTTT. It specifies CASSSQRRGNNSPLHF.

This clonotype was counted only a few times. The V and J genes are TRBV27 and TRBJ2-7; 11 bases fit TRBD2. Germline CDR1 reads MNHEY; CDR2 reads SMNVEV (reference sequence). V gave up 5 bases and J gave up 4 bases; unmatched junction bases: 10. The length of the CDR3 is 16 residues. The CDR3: CASSPQLAGEVYEQYF. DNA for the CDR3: TGTGCCAGCAGTCCACAACTAGCGGGAGAAGTTTACGAGCAGTACTTC.

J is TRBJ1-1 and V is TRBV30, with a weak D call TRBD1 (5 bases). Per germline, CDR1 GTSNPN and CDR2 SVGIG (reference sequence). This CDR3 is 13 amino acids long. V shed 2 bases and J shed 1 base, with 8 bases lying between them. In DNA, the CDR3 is TGTGCCTGGAGTCCCGGGGCGAACACTGAAGCTTTCTTT. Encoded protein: CAWSPGANTEAFF.

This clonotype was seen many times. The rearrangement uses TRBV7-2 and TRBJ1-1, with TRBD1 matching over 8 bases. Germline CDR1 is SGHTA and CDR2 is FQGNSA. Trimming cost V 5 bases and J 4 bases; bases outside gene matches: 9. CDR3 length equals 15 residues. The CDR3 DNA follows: TGTGCCAGCAGCCCCACAGGGGGTGGAGGCACTGAAGCTTTCTTT. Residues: CASSPTGGGGTEAFF. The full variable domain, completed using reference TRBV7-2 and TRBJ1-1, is GAGVSQSPSNKVTEKGKDVELRCDPISGHTALYWYRQSLGQGLEFLIYFQGNSAPDKSGLPSDRFSAERTGGSVSTLTIQRTQQEDSAVYLCASSPTGGGGTEAFFGQGTRLTVV.

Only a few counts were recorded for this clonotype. This CDR3 reads CSVEDRLAGVGEQFF. Here the CDR3 DNA reads TGCAGCGTTGAAGATAGGCTAGCGGGAGTTGGTGAGCAGTTCTTC. V is TRBV29-1 and J is TRBJ2-1, with 10 bases that match TRBD2. This CDR3 has 15 residues. Germline CDR1 SQVTM, CDR2 ANQGSEA. V lost 0 bases to trimming and J lost 9 bases; unmatched junction nucleotides: 8.

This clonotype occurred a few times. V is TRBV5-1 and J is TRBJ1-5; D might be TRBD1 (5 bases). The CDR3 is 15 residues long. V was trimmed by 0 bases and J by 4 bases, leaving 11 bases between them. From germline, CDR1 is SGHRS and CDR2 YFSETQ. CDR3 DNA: TGCGCCAGCAGCTTGGGTGACAGACCTAATCAGCCCCAGCATTTT. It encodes CASSLGDRPNQPQHF.

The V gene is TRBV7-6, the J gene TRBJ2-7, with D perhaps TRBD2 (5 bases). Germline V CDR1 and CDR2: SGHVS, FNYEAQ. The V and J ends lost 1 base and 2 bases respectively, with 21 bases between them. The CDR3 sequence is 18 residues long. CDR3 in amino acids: CASSLDSIYRGDAYEQYV. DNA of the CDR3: TGTGCCAGCAGCTTAGATTCAATATACCGGGGAGATGCCTACGAGCAGTACGTC.

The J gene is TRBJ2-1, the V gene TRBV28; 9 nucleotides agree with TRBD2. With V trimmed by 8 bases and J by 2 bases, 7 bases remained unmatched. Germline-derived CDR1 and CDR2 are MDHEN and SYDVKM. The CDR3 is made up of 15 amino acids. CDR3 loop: CASRTGTSTYNEQFF. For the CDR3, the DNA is TGTGCCAGCCGAACAGGGACTAGCACCTACAATGAGCAGTTCTTC.

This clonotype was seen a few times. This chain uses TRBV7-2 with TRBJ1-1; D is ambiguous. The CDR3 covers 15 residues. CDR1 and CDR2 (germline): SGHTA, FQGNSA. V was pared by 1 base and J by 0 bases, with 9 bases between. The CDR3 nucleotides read TGTGCCAGCAGCTTAGGTGTCCGACTGAACACTGAAGCTTTCTTT. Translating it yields CASSLGVRLNTEAFF.

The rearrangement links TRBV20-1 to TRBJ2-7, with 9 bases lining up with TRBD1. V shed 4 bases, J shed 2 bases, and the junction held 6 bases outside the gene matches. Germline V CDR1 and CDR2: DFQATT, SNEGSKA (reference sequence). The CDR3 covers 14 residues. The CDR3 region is CSATGQGSAYEQYF. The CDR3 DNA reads TGCAGTGCTACGGGACAGGGCTCGGCCTACGAGCAGTACTTC.

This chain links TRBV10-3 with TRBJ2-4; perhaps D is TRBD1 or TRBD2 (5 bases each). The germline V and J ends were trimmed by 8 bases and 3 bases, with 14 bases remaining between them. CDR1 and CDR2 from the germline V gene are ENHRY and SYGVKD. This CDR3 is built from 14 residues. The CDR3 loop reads CAIAGDGSKNIQYF. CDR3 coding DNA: TGTGCCATCGCCGGGGACGGTAGCAAAAACATTCAGTACTTC.

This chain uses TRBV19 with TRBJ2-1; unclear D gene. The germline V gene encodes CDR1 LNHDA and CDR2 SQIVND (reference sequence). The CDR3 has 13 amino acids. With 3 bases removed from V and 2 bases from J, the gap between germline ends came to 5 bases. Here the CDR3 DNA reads TGTGCCAGTAGTATGTCCGCCTACAATGAGCAGTTCTTC. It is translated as CASSMSAYNEQFF.

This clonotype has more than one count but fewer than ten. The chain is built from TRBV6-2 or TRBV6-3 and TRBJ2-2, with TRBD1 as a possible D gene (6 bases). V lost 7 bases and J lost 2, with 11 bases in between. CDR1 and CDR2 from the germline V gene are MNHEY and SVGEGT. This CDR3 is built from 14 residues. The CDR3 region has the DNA TGTGCCAGCACCACGGACAGAAACACCGGGGAGCTGTTTTTT. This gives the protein CASTTDRNTGELFF.

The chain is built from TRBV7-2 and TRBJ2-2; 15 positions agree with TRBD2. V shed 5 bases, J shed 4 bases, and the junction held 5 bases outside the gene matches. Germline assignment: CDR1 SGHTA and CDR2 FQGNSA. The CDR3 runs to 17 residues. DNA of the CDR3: TGTGCCAGCAGCCCTGGACTAGCGGGAGGGAGCACCGGGGAGCTGTTTTTT. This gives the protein CASSPGLAGGSTGELFF.

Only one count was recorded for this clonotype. The CDR3 region has the DNA TGTGCCACCAGCAGAGATCCGATCGGGAACACCATATATTTT. This gives the protein CATSRDPIGNTIYF. The chain has TRBV15 and TRBJ1-3; no definite D call. Germline-derived CDR1 and CDR2 are LNHNV and YYDKDF (reference sequence). The CDR3 totals 14 residues. V lost 0 bases, J lost 7 bases, and 10 bases lay in between.

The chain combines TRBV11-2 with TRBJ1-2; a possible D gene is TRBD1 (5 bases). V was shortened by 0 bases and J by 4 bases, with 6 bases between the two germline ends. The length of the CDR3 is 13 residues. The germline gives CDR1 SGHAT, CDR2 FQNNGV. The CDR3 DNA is TGTGCCAGCAGCTTAGAAAGGGGCTATGGCTACACCTTC. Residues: CASSLERGYGYTF.